This passage covers 4 T cell receptor beta chains from one sample sequenced in a study of blood T cells in healthy people across ages. For the second PCR, which ran for about 6 to 11 cycles, a sample-barcoded 5' primer and a J-beta primer mix were used. MiXCR, run by TCRdb on the 5' RACE reads, gives a single entry per CDR3 protein. In the table there are more than 500,000 distinct CDR3 sequences, 27% of which are singletons. Material: blood. The receptors shown here come from an older woman in good health.

The V call is TRBV20-1, the J call TRBJ1-1; TRBD1 matches at 7 bases. The J segment lost 7 bases and the V segment lost 1 base, leaving 9 bases of the junction unmatched. The CDR3 length is 14 residues. From germline, CDR1 is DFQATT and CDR2 SNEGSKA (reference sequence). CDR3 sequence: CSARVTGRTGEAFF. Here the CDR3 DNA reads TGCAGTGCTAGAGTGACAGGGCGAACGGGTGAAGCTTTCTTT.

This clonotype has more than one count but fewer than ten. The chain uses TRBV20-1 and TRBJ2-3; the D gene is possibly TRBD2 (6 bases). Looked up from germline, CDR1 is DFQATT and CDR2 is SNEGSKA (reference sequence). The germline V and J ends were trimmed by 6 bases and 4 bases, with 17 bases remaining between them. The CDR3 consists of 14 residues. The CDR3 loop reads CSAAGVAGPDTQYF. The CDR3 DNA is TGCAGTGCCGCTGGTGTGGCGGGGCCAGATACGCAGTATTTT.

This rearrangement joins TRBV21-1 to TRBJ2-2; no check of the table's D call, TRBD1, against the DNA was made. TRBV21-1 is deemed a pseudogene. CDR3 length: 18 residues. CDR3 sequence: CASSKGDPVRWNTGELFF. The CDR3 bases are TGTGCCAGCAGCAAAGGGGACCCCGTACGTTGGAACACCGGGGAGCTGTTTTTT.

The chain joins TRBV2 to TRBJ2-1, with 10 bases matching TRBD1. Germline V gene lookup returns CDR1 SNHLY and CDR2 FYNNEI. V trimming: 10 bases; J trimming: 8 bases; junction bases outside the gene matches: 11. The CDR3 spans 14 residues. In DNA form, the CDR3 reads TGTGCCACCAGCGACAGGACAGGGGGGGATGAGCAGTTCTTC. Its protein is CATSDRTGGDEQFF.